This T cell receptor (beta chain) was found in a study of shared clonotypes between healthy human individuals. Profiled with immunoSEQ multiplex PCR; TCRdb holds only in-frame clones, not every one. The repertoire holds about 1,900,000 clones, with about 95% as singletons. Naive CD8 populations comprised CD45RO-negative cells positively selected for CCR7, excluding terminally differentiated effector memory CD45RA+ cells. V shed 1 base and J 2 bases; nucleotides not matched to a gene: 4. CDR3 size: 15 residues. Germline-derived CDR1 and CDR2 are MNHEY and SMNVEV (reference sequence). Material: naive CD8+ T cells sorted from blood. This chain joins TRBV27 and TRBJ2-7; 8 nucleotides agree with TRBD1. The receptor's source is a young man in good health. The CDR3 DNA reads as TGTGCCAGCAGTTTATATCAGGGGGCCCCCTACGAGCAGTACTTC. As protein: CASSLYQGAPYEQYF.